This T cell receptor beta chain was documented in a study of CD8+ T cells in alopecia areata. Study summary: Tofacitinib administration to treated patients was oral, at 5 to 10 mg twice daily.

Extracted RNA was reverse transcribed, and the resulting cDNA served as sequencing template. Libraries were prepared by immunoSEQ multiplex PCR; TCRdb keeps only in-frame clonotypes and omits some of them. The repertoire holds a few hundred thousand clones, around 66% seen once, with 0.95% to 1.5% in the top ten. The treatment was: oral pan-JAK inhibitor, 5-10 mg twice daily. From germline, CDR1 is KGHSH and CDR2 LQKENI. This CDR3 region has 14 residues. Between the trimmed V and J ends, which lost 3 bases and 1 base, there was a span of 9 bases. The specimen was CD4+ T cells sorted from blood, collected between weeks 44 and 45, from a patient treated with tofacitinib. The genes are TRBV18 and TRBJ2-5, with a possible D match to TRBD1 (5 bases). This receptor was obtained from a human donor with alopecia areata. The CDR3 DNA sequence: TGTGCCAGCTCACCCCAGGGTTTCCAAGAGACCCAGTACTTC. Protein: CASSPQGFQETQYF.